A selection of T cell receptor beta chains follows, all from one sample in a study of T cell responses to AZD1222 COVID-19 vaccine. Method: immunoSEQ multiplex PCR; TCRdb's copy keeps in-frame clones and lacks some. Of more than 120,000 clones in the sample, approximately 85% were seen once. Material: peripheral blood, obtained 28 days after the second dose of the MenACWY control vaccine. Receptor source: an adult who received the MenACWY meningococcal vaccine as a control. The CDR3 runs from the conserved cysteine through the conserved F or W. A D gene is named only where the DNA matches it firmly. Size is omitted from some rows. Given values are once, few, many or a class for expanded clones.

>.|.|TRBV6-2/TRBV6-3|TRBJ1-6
CASSEGDSPLHF
TGTGCCAGCAGTGAGGGGGATTCACCCCTCCACTTT
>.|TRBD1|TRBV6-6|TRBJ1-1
CASRELDRSNTEAFF
TGTGCCAGCAGGGAACTGGACAGGTCTAACACTGAAGCTTTCTTT
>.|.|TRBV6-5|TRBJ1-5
CASSYGGYDQPQHF
TGTGCCAGCAGTTACGGAGGGTACGATCAGCCCCAGCATTTT
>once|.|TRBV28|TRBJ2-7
CASSVGSMREQYF
TGTGCCAGCAGTGTCGGGAGTATGAGGGAGCAGTACTTC
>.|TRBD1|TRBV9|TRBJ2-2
CASSRGQGNTGELFF
TGTGCCAGCAGCCGGGGACAGGGGAACACCGGGGAGCTGTTTTTT
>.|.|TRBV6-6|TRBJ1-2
CASSPILGYTF
TGTGCCAGCAGCCCCATACTCGGCTACACCTTC
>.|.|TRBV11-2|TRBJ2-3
CASSLDKGPDTQYF
TGTGCCAGCAGCTTAGATAAAGGGCCAGATACGCAGTATTTT
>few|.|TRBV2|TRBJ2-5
CASSEVRPGLRRQETQYF
TGTGCCAGCAGTGAAGTGCGTCCGGGATTGAGGCGTCAAGAGACCCAGTACTTC
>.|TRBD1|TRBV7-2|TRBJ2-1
CASSDWTGAHNEQFF
TGTGCCAGCAGCGACTGGACAGGGGCCCACAATGAGCAGTTCTTC
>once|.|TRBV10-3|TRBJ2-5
CATRASGETQYF
TGTGCCACTAGGGCCTCCGGGGAGACCCAGTACTTC
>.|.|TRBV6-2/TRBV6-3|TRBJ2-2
CASSTTHTGELFF
TGTGCCAGCAGCACGACCCACACCGGGGAGCTGTTTTTT